This T cell receptor beta chain comes out of a study of shared clonotypes between healthy human individuals. This CDR3 has 16 residues. The germline V gene has CDR1 KGHSH and CDR2 LQKENI. The trim removed 0 bases at V and 6 bases at J, leaving 9 bases unmatched. An approximately 200 ng quantity of DNA, tens of thousands of T cell genomes, went into the sorted-subset replicate PCRs. The assay was immunoSEQ multiplex PCR, and TCRdb's table has in-frame clones only and misses some. This table holds roughly 2.6 million clones, about 92% found once. Sequences were obtained from naive CD4+ T cells sorted from blood. Subset of the sample: CD45RA+ positively selected. The origin of this receptor is a man younger than 30 in good health. The chain has TRBV18 and TRBJ2-7; 9 bases align to TRBD1. The CDR3 DNA reads as TGTGCCAGCTCACCACCGGTCGGGACAGGGTTCGGCGAGCAGTACTTC. As protein: CASSPPVGTGFGEQYF.